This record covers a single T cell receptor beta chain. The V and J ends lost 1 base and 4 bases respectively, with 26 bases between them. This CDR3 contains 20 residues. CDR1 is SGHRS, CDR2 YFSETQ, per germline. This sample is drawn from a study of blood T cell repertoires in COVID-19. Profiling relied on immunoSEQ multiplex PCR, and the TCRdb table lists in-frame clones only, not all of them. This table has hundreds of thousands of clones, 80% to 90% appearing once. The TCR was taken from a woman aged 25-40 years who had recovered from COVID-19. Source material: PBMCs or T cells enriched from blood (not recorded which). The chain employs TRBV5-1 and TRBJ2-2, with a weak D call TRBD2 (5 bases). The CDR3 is CASSLTPPLANQSPTGELFF. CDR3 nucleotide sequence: TGCGCCAGCAGCTTGACTCCCCCTTTAGCGAATCAGTCCCCCACCGGGGAGCTGTTTTTT.